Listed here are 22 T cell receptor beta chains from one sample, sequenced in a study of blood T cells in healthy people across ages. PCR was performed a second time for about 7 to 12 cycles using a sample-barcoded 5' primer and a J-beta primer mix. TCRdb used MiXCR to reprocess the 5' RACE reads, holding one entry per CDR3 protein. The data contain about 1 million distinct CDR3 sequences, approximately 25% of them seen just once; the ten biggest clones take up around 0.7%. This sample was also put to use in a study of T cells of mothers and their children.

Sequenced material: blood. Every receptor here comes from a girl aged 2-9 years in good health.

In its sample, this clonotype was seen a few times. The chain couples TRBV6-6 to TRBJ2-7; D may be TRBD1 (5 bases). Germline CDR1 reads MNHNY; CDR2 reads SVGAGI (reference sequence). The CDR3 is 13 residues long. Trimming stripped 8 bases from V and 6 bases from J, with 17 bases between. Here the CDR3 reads CASGAKGSSEQYF. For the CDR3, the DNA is TGTGCCAGCGGGGCAAAGGGATCGTCCGAGCAGTACTTC.

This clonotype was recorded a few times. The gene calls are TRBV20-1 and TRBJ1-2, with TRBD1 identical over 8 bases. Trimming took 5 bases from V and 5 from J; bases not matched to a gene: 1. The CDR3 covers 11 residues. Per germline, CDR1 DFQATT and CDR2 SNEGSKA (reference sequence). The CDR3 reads CSAQGAYGYTF. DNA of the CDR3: TGCAGTGCTCAGGGGGCGTATGGCTACACCTTC.

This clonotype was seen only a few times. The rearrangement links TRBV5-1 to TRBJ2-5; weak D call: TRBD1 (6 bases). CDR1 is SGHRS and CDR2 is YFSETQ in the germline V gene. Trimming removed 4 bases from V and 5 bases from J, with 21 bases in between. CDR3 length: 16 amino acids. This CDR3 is CASSPRGPRYLETQYF. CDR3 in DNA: TGCGCCAGCAGCCCCAGGGGACCTAGATACCTCGAGACCCAGTACTTC.

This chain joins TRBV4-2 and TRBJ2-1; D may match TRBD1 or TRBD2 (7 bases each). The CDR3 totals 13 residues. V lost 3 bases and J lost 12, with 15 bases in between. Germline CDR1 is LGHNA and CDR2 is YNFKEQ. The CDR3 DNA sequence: TGTGCCAGCAGCCAGTCAGGGGGGGAGGTGCAGTTCTTC. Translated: CASSQSGGEVQFF.

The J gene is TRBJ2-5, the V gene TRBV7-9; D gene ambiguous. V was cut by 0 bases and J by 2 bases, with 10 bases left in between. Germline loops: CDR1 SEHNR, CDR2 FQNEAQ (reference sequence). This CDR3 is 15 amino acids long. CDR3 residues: CASSLAQRKQETQYF. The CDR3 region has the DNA TGTGCCAGCAGCTTAGCCCAGCGAAAACAAGAGACCCAGTACTTC.

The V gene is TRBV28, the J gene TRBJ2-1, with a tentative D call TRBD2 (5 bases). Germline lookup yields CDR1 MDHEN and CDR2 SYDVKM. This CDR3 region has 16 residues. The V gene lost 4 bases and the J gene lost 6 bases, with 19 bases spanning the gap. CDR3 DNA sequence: TGTGCCAGCAGTTCCCAAGGGAGACCTGCCGGCAATGAGCAGTTCTTC. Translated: CASSSQGRPAGNEQFF.

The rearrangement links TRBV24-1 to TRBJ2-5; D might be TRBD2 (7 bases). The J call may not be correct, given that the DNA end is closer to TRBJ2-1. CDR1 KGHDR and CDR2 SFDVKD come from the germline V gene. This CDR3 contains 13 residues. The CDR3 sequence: CATGGGQDNEQFF. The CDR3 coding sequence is TGTGCCACAGGGGGGGGCCAAGACAATGAGCAGTTCTTC.

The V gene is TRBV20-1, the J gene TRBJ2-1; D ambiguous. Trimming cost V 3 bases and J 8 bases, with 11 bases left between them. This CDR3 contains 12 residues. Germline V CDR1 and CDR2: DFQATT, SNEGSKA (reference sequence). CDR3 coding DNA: TGCAGTGCTAGTGCCCGAACCGATGAGCAGTTCTTC. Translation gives CSASARTDEQFF.

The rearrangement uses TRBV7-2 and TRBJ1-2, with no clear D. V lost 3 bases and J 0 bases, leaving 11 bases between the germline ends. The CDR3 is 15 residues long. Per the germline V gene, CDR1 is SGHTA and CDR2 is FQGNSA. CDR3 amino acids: CASSLWGPSNYGYTF. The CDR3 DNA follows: TGTGCCAGCAGCTTGTGGGGTCCCTCTAACTATGGCTACACCTTC.

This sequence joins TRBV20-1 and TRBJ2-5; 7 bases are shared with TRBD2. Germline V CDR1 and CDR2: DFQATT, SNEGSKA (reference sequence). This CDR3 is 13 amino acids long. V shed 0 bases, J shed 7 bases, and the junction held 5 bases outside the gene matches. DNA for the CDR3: TGCAGTGCTAGAGACGCGCAGCGGGGGACCCAGTACTTC. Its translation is CSARDAQRGTQYF.

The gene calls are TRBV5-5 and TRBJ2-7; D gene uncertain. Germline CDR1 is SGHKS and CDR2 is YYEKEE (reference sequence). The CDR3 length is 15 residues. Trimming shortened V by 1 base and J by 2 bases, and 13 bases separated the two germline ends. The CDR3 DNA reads TGTGCCAGCAGCTTGCGTCCAGATTCCCCCTACGAGCAGTACTTC. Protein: CASSLRPDSPYEQYF. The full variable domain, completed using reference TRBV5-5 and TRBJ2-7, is DAGVTQSPTHLIKTRGQQVTLRCSPISGHKSVSWYQQVLGQGPQFIFQYYEKEERGRGNFPDRFSARQFPNYSSELNVNALLLGDSALYLCASSLRPDSPYEQYFGPGTRLTVT.

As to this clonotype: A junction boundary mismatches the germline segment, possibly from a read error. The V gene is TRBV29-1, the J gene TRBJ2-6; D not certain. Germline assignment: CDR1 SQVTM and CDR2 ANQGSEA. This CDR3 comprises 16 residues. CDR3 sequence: CSAEDPLGSGANVLTF. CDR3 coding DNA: TGCAGCGCTGAAGACCCCTTGGGATCTGGGGCCAACGTCCTGACTTTC. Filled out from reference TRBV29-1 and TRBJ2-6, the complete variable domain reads SAVISQKPSRDICQRGTSLTIQCQVDSQVTMMFWYRQQPGQSLTLIATANQGSEATYESGFVIDKFPISRPNLTFSTLTVSNMSPEDSSIYLCSAEDPLGSGANVLTFGAGSRLTVL.

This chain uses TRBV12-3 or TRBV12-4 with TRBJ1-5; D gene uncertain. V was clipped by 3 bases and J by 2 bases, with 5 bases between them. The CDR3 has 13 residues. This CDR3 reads CASSFLRNQPQHF. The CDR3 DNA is TGTGCCAGCAGTTTTTTGCGCAATCAGCCCCAGCATTTT.

The CDR3 reads CSARREGRPYEQYF. The CDR3 DNA follows: TGCAGTGCTAGGCGGGAGGGCCGACCCTACGAGCAGTACTTC. V and J are TRBV20-1 and TRBJ2-5; 9 bases are shared with TRBD2. The J call could be wrong; TRBJ2-7 is a better fit for the DNA end. CDR3 length: 14 residues. The germline gives CDR1 DFQATT, CDR2 SNEGSKA (reference sequence).

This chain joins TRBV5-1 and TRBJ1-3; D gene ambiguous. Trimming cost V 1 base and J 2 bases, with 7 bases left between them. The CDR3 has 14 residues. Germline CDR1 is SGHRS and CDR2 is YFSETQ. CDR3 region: CASSLTSPGNTIYF. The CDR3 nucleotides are TGCGCCAGCAGCTTGACCTCACCTGGAAACACCATATATTTT. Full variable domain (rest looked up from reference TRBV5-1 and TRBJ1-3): KAGVTQTPRYLIKTRGQQVTLSCSPISGHRSVSWYQQTPGQGLQFLFEYFSETQRNKGNFPGRFSGRQFSNSRSEMNVSTLELGDSALYLCASSLTSPGNTIYFGEGSWLTVV.

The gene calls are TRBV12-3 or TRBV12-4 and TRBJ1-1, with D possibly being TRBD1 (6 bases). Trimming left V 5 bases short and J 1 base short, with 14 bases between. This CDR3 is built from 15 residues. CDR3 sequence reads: CASSRQTGGNTEAFF. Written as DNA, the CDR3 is TGTGCCAGCAGTCGACAGACAGGAGGGAACACTGAAGCTTTCTTT.

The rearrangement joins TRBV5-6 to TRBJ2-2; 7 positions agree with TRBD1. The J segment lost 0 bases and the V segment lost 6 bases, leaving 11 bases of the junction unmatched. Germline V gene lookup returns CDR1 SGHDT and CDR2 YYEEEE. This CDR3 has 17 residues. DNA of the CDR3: TGTGCCAGCAACGACATAGGACAGGTCTCGAACACCGGGGAGCTGTTTTTT. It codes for CASNDIGQVSNTGELFF.

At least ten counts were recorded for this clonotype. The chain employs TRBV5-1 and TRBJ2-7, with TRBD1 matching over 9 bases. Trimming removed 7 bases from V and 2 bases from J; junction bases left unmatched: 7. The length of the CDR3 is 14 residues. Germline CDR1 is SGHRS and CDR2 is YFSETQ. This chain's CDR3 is CASHDRGGTYEQYF. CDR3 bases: TGCGCCAGCCATGACAGGGGGGGAACCTACGAGCAGTACTTC.

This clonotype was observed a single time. The CDR3 spells CASNIGRNTIYF. The CDR3, as DNA: TGTGCCAGTAACATCGGTAGAAACACCATATATTTT. The rearrangement links TRBV19 to TRBJ1-3; D is unresolved. Germline V lookup: CDR1 LNHDA, CDR2 SQIVND (reference sequence). V was clipped by 7 bases and J by 5 bases, with 9 bases between them. The CDR3 has 12 amino acids. Based on the CDR3 plus reference TRBV19 and TRBJ1-3, the full variable domain is DGGITQSPKYLFRKEGQNVTLSCEQNLNHDAMYWYRQDPGQGLRLIYYSQIVNDFQKGDIAEGYSVSREKKESFPLTVTSAQKNPTAFYLCASNIGRNTIYFGEGSWLTVV.

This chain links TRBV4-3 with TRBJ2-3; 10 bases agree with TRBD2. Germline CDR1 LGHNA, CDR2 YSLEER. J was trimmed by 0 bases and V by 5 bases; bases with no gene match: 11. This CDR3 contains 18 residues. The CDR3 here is CASSGGSGGYHSTDTQYF. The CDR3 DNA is TGCGCCAGCAGCGGGGGTAGCGGGGGGTACCATAGCACAGATACGCAGTATTTT.

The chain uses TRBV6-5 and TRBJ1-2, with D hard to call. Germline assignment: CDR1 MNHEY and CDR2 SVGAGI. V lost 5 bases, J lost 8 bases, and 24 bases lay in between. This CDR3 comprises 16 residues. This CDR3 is CASSPRRSGRGKGYTF. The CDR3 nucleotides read TGTGCCAGCAGTCCTCGGCGGTCCGGTCGCGGCAAGGGCTACACCTTC.

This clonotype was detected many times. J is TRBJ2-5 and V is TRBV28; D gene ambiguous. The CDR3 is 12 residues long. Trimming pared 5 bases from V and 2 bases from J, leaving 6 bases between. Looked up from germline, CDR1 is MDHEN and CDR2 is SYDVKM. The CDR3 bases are TGTGCCAGCAGTGAGCAACAAGAGACCCAGTACTTC. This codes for CASSEQQETQYF.